This entry lists 24 T cell receptor beta chains sequenced from one sample in a study of T cell changes during pregnancy in multiple sclerosis. Data came from immunoSEQ multiplex PCR; TCRdb stores just in-frame clones and leaves some out. The data contain 75,000 to 95,000 clones, around 92% of them singletons. The material was peripheral blood, obtained after pregnancy. The receptors were sampled from a female donor with multiple sclerosis, enrolled in a pregnancy study.

The CDR3 region has the DNA TGTGCCAGCGGCGGCCAAGAGACCCAGTACTTC. Translating gives CASGGQETQYF. This chain connects TRBV19 to TRBJ2-5, with D uncertain. Germline CDR1 LNHDA, CDR2 SQIVND (reference sequence). V shed 9 bases and J shed 1 base, with 6 bases lying between them. The CDR3 length is 11 residues.

This chain links TRBV7-8 with TRBJ1-1, with D possibly matching TRBD1 (5 bases). The CDR3 covers 11 residues. Trimming took off 6 bases at V and 4 bases at J, with 6 bases between the two ends. The germline V gene has CDR1 SGHVS and CDR2 FQNEAQ. Written as DNA, the CDR3 is TGTGCCAGCAGGGGGGGCACTGAAGCTTTCTTT. The encoded protein is CASRGGTEAFF.

The V gene is TRBV9, the J gene TRBJ1-1, with TRBD1 as a possible D gene (5 bases). The CDR3 runs 12 residues. Germline V CDR1 and CDR2: SGDLS, YYNGEE. The V and J ends lost 3 bases and 10 bases respectively, with 13 bases between them. The CDR3 loop is CASSGAGLGAFF. The CDR3 DNA follows: TGTGCCAGCAGCGGAGCAGGGTTAGGAGCTTTCTTT.

V usage is TRBV6-6 and J usage is TRBJ2-7; 8 bases map to TRBD2. CDR1 and CDR2 from the germline V gene are MNHNY and SVGAGI (reference sequence). Unmatched junction bases numbered 9, after V lost 6 bases and J lost 2 bases. CDR3 length equals 15 residues. The CDR3 DNA reads TGTGCCAGCAGCCGTCGGCGGGAGGTTCCCTACGAGCAGTACTTC. Translation: CASSRRREVPYEQYF.

The rearrangement joins TRBV18 to TRBJ2-7; 7 bases line up with TRBD1. The CDR3 is made up of 14 amino acids. The germline V gene encodes CDR1 KGHSH and CDR2 LQKENI. The J segment lost 2 bases and the V segment lost 4 bases, leaving 5 bases of the junction unmatched. CDR3 residues: CASSQGDSTYEQYF. The CDR3 region has the DNA TGTGCCAGCTCACAGGGGGACAGTACCTACGAGCAGTACTTC.

The chain joins TRBV30 to TRBJ2-7; 8 nucleotides line up with TRBD1. Germline V CDR1 and CDR2: GTSNPN, SVGIG (reference sequence). The CDR3 loop spans 13 amino acids. J was trimmed by 0 bases and V by 4 bases; bases with no gene match: 2. The CDR3 loop is CAWNRGASYEQYF. CDR3 DNA sequence: TGTGCCTGGAACAGGGGGGCCTCCTACGAGCAGTACTTC.

The chain has TRBV6-6 and TRBJ2-1; TRBD2 is a possible D gene (6 bases). Germline V CDR1 and CDR2: MNHNY, SVGAGI (reference sequence). This CDR3 is built from 15 residues. V was pared by 4 bases and J by 6 bases, with 16 bases between. The CDR3 DNA reads TGTGCCAGCAGTTCCCCTAGCGCCATTCTCAATGAGCAGTTCTTC. Translation gives CASSSPSAILNEQFF.

V is TRBV4-1 and J is TRBJ2-3; 10 nucleotides align to TRBD2. CDR3 length equals 16 residues. The germline gives CDR1 MGHRA, CDR2 YSYEKL. The V and J ends lost 0 bases and 6 bases, in that order; junction bases with no gene match: 6. The CDR3 nucleotides read TGCGCCAGCAGCCAAGAAGCGGGAGGGCCAGGGGATACGCAGTATTTT. Its translation is CASSQEAGGPGDTQYF.

V usage is TRBV5-1 and J usage is TRBJ1-1; tentative D call: TRBD1 (6 bases). Trimming left V 7 bases short and J 1 base short, with 14 bases between. Per the germline V gene, CDR1 is SGHRS and CDR2 is YFSETQ. The CDR3 covers 14 residues. The CDR3 loop is CASHPDRKNTEAFF. CDR3 DNA: TGCGCCAGCCACCCGGACAGAAAGAACACTGAAGCTTTCTTT.

The chain joins TRBV5-1 to TRBJ2-1; TRBD1 matches at 9 bases. The CDR3 has 15 residues. V was clipped by 4 bases and J by 5 bases; unmatched bases: 7. CDR1 is SGHRS, CDR2 YFSETQ, per germline. The CDR3 nucleotides read TGCGCCAGCAGCCTGGGACAGGGTGGCCACAATGAGCAGTTCTTC. This codes for CASSLGQGGHNEQFF.

This clone appeared a single time. The chain uses TRBV30 and TRBJ1-2; 7 positions match TRBD1. Looked up from germline, CDR1 is GTSNPN and CDR2 is SVGIG (reference sequence). Trimming removed 0 bases from V and 4 bases from J; junction bases left unmatched: 8. This CDR3 comprises 15 residues. DNA for the CDR3: TGTGCCTGGAGTGTACCGGGCAGGGGGGTCTATGGCTACACCTTC. It encodes CAWSVPGRGVYGYTF.

The chain is built from TRBV4-3 and TRBJ1-6; 7 bases are shared with TRBD1. The CDR3 totals 15 residues. Trimming cost V 1 base and J 7 bases; bases outside gene matches: 4. Germline V gives CDR1 LGHNA, CDR2 YSLEER. The CDR3 DNA sequence: TGCGCCAGCAGCCAAGCGTGGACAGGCAATTCACCCCTCCACTTT. Amino acids: CASSQAWTGNSPLHF.

CDR3 in DNA: TGTGCCAGCAGCTTGGCCGCAGGGGATCAGCCCCAGCATTTT. This codes for CASSLAAGDQPQHF. The rearrangement joins TRBV5-5 to TRBJ1-5; possible D gene TRBD1, 6 bases. The V and J ends lost 0 bases and 5 bases respectively, with 9 bases between them. The CDR3 is 14 amino acids. Germline V gene lookup returns CDR1 SGHKS and CDR2 YYEKEE (reference sequence).

With regard to this clone: The junction shows a germline mismatch at one end, possibly a read error. This chain uses TRBV6-1 with TRBJ2-1, with 15 bases that match TRBD2. The CDR3 contains 19 residues. The V gene's germline CDR1 is MNHNS and CDR2 SASEGT. The CDR3 DNA is TGTGCCAGCAGTCAAGCCACCGGACTAGCGGGGGGGTCCTACAATGAGCAGTTCTTC. This codes for CASSQATGLAGGSYNEQFF.

This clone is a singleton in its sample. This chain uses TRBV5-1 with TRBJ1-2; 8 nucleotides align to TRBD1. J was trimmed by 3 bases and V by 4 bases; bases with no gene match: 11. The germline gives CDR1 SGHRS, CDR2 YFSETQ. The CDR3 is 16 amino acids. CDR3 loop: CASSQNPGGADYGYTF. In nucleotides, the CDR3 is TGCGCCAGCAGCCAAAACCCAGGGGGCGCCGACTATGGCTACACCTTC.

The chain couples TRBV6-1 to TRBJ2-7; 9 bases are a match to TRBD2. CDR1 is MNHNS, CDR2 SASEGT, per germline. The CDR3 extends over 16 amino acids. Trimming took 1 base from V and 1 from J; bases not matched to a gene: 5. The DNA for the CDR3 is TGTGCCAGCAGTGAAGATGGGCTAGCGGGGTCCTACGAGCAGTACTTC. Protein sequence: CASSEDGLAGSYEQYF.

CDR3 region: CASSLVGGTGEHYGYTF. For the CDR3, the DNA is TGTGCCAGCAGCTTAGTGGGTGGAACAGGGGAGCATTATGGCTACACCTTC. The chain couples TRBV7-2 to TRBJ1-2, with 7 bases fitting TRBD1. Looked up from germline, CDR1 is SGHTA and CDR2 is FQGNSA. This CDR3 is 17 amino acids long. V lost 1 base, J lost 5 bases, and 13 bases stayed unmatched.

This chain links TRBV5-1 with TRBJ2-1; TRBD2 matches at 14 bases. V was pared by 3 bases and J by 9 bases, with 8 bases of the junction left unmatched. Germline V lookup: CDR1 SGHRS, CDR2 YFSETQ. The CDR3 runs 16 residues. CDR3 protein: CASSSTTSGRAGEQFF. CDR3 bases: TGCGCCAGCAGCTCCACGACTAGCGGGAGGGCTGGTGAGCAGTTCTTC. Supplemented by reference TRBV5-1 and TRBJ2-1, the full variable domain reads KAGVTQTPRYLIKTRGQQVTLSCSPISGHRSVSWYQQTPGQGLQFLFEYFSETQRNKGNFPGRFSGRQFSNSRSEMNVSTLELGDSALYLCASSSTTSGRAGEQFFGPGTRLTVL.

The chain couples TRBV2 to TRBJ1-1; a possible D gene is TRBD1 (6 bases). Germline V gene sequence: CDR1 SNHLY, CDR2 FYNNEI. V lost 4 bases, J lost 2 bases, and 11 bases lay in between. The CDR3 covers 14 residues. CDR3 bases: TGTGCCAGCAGTGGACAGGCGAAAAACACTGAAGCTTTCTTT. The encoded protein is CASSGQAKNTEAFF.

The chain uses TRBV20-1 and TRBJ2-1; D might be TRBD2 (6 bases). V gave up 5 bases and J gave up 5 bases, with 7 bases separating them. In germline, CDR1 is DFQATT, CDR2 SNEGSKA (reference sequence). This CDR3 has 11 residues. The CDR3 region has the DNA TGCAGTGCTCGGACTAACAATGAGCAGTTCTTC. It codes for CSARTNNEQFF.

The rearrangement uses TRBV10-3 and TRBJ2-7; D possibly corresponds to TRBD1 (5 bases). Germline V gene lookup returns CDR1 ENHRY and CDR2 SYGVKD. V lost 4 bases and J lost 2, with 9 bases in between. The CDR3 is 13 amino acids. The CDR3: CAISVSDTYEQYF. For the CDR3, the DNA is TGTGCCATCAGTGTCTCGGACACCTACGAGCAGTACTTC.

The rearrangement links TRBV4-1 to TRBJ1-1, with D tentatively TRBD1 (5 bases). Per the germline V gene, CDR1 is MGHRA and CDR2 is YSYEKL. The CDR3 sequence is 15 residues long. Trimming removed 0 bases at V and 5 bases at J, with 13 bases between. CDR3 amino acids: CASSQDPAGRTEAFF. CDR3 nucleotide sequence: TGCGCCAGCAGCCAAGATCCTGCAGGGAGGACTGAAGCTTTCTTT.

The rearrangement links TRBV7-9 to TRBJ2-2; 7 bases agree with TRBD1. This CDR3 contains 16 residues. In germline, CDR1 is SEHNR, CDR2 FQNEAQ (reference sequence). The V segment lost 8 bases and the J segment 1 base; nucleotides outside the gene matches: 10. Here the CDR3 DNA reads TGTGCCAGCGCTCGGGACAGCCCCTTGAACACCGGGGAGCTGTTTTTT. Protein product: CASARDSPLNTGELFF.

The chain combines TRBV5-4 with TRBJ2-3, with D possibly TRBD2 on 6 matching bases. The V end lost 1 base, the J end lost 1 base, and 13 bases lay between the germline ends. The CDR3 consists of 16 residues. Germline values: CDR1 SGHNT, CDR2 YYREEE (reference sequence). CDR3 residues: CASSLFGDSGTDTQYF. DNA of the CDR3: TGTGCCAGCAGCTTGTTTGGGGACTCCGGCACAGATACGCAGTATTTT.